This record concerns one T cell receptor beta chain sequence. Antigen unknown. These data come from a study of T cell responses to AZD1222 COVID-19 vaccine. Study outcomes and limitations: Baseline serostatus was positive in only a handful of AZD1222 recipients. Donors, mostly white British, included more females; clonal diversity was possibly underestimated. Vaccine-associated CD4 TCRs spanned spike, dominant at 160-218 and 743-854. Only after the peak T cell response were repertoires sampled.

CDR1 WSHSY and CDR2 SAAADI come from the germline V gene. Unmatched junction bases numbered 4, after V lost 4 bases and J lost 2 bases. The CDR3 totals 14 residues. Measured with immunoSEQ multiplex PCR; TCRdb has only the in-frame clones, and not every one. The sample consists of some 60,000 clones, 65% to 80% of them appearing once. The sequence came from an adult who received the AZD1222 COVID-19 vaccine. The source was peripheral blood, collected 28 days after the second AZD1222 dose. The genes are TRBV10-2 and TRBJ2-5; 7 bases are a match to TRBD1. CDR3 amino acids: CASSADRVQETQYF. CDR3 in DNA: TGCGCCAGCAGTGCCGACAGGGTACAAGAGACCCAGTACTTC.